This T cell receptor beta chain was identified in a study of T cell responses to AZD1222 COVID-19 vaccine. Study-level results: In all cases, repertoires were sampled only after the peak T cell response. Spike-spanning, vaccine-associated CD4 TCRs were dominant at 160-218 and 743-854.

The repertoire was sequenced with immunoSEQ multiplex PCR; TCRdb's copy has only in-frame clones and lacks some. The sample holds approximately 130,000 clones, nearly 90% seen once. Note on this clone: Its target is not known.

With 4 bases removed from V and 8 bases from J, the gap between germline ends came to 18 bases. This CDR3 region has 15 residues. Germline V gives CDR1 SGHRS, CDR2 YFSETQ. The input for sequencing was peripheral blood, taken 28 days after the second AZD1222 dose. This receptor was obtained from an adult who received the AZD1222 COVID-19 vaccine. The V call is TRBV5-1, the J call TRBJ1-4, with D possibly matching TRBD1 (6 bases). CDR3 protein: CASSVGAAGEEKLFF. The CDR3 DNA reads TGCGCCAGCAGCGTGGGGGCGGCAGGGGAGGAAAAACTGTTTTTT. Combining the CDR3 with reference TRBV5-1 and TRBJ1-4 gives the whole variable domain KAGVTQTPRYLIKTRGQQVTLSCSPISGHRSVSWYQQTPGQGLQFLFEYFSETQRNKGNFPGRFSGRQFSNSRSEMNVSTLELGDSALYLCASSVGAAGEEKLFFGSGTQLSVL.